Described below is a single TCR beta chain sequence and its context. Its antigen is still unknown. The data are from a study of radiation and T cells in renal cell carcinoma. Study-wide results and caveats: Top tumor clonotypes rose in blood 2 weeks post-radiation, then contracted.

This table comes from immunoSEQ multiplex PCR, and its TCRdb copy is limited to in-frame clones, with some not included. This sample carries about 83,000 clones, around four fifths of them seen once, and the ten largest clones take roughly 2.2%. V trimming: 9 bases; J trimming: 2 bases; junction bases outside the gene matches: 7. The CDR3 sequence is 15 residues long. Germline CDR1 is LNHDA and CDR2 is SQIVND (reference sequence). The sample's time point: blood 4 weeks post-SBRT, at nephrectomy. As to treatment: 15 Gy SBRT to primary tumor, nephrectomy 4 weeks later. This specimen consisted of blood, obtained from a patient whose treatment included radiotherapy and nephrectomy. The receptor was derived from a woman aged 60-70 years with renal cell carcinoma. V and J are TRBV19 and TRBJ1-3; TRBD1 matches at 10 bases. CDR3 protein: CASETGGDPGNTIYF. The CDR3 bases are TGTGCCAGCGAGACAGGGGGCGATCCTGGAAACACCATATATTTT.